These T cell receptor beta chains were read from a single sample in a study of cytomegalovirus exposure and HLA in healthy donors. The data were produced by immunoSEQ multiplex PCR, yet TCRdb's version contains in-frame clones alone and is incomplete. The table lists 130,000 or so clones, 65% to 90% of them singletons. Sequenced sample: PBMCs. These receptor sequences come from a woman aged 18-29 years in good health and CMV-seropositive. Each CDR3 is given with its conserved first and last residue. Fields, in order: J gene, clone size, V gene, D gene, CDR3 DNA, CDR3 protein. D genes are given only for firm matches. Rows give clone size only sometimes, using once, few, many, or a class for an expanded clone.

TRBJ2-1 | - | TRBV5-4 | - | TGTGCCAGCAGCCCGCGGTCCGGCGATGAGCAGTTCTTC | CASSPRSGDEQFF
TRBJ2-2 | - | TRBV5-5 | - | TGTGCCAGCAGCTTGGTCGTCCGACGGGATATGAACACCGGGGAGCTGTTTTTT | CASSLVVRRDMNTGELFF
TRBJ2-7 | - | TRBV28 | - | TGTGCCAGCAGCTTAGCAGTCCCCACCTACGAGCAGTACTTC | CASSLAVPTYEQYF
TRBJ1-2 | - | TRBV27 | - | TGTGCCACCGAGGACATACACGGGGGCTACACCTTC | CATEDIHGGYTF
TRBJ1-5 | - | TRBV30 | TRBD1 | TGTGCCTGGAGCTCAGGACAGGGAAGTCAGCCCCAGCATTTT | CAWSSGQGSQPQHF
TRBJ1-1 | - | TRBV28 | - | TGTGCCAGCTATATTCGCCGGGACACCCCGATGGCTTTCTTT | CASYIRRDTPMAFF
TRBJ2-3 | - | TRBV4-1 | TRBD2 | TGCGCCAGCACCCCGGGACTAGCATCCACAGATACGCAGTATTTT | CASTPGLASTDTQYF
TRBJ1-5 | - | TRBV2 | - | TGTGCCAGCAGTGTGGCCGCCCTTTATAGCAATCAGCCCCAGCATTTT | CASSVAALYSNQPQHF
TRBJ2-3 | - | TRBV27 | TRBD1 | TGTGCCAGCAGTCAAGAGGGACAGATCACAGATACGCAGTATTTT | CASSQEGQITDTQYF
TRBJ1-1 | - | TRBV18 | - | TGTGCCAGCTCTCAAAGGGAGGTAGCTGAAGCTTTCTTT | CASSQREVAEAFF
TRBJ2-7 | few | TRBV7-9 | - | TGTGCCAGCAGCCAATTAGGGGCGAGCGAGCAGTACTTC | CASSQLGASEQYF
TRBJ2-7 | once | TRBV5-4 | TRBD2 | TGTGCCAGCAGCCTAGGGACTAGCGGGATTACCTACGAGCAGTACTTC | CASSLGTSGITYEQYF
TRBJ2-2 | once | TRBV5-5 | - | TGTGCCAGCAGCTCAGGGACCGGGGAGCTGTTTTTT | CASSSGTGELFF
TRBJ2-5 | - | TRBV19 | TRBD1 | TGTGCCAGTAGTTCACAGGGACAGCAAGAGACCCAGTACTTC | CASSSQGQQETQYF
TRBJ1-5 | - | TRBV2 | TRBD1 | TGTGCCAGCAGCGGTGGACAGGGTGGCAATCAGCCCCAGCATTTT | CASSGGQGGNQPQHF
TRBJ2-1 | - | TRBV9 | - | TGTGCCAGCAGCCCTTATGGGGGGGCGTACAATGAGCAGTTCTTC | CASSPYGGAYNEQFF
TRBJ1-5 | few | TRBV28 | - | TGTGCCAGCAGTTTTGATCAGGGGCACCATCAGCCCCAGCATTTT | CASSFDQGHHQPQHF
TRBJ2-1 | few | TRBV9 | TRBD2 | TGTGCCAGCAGCGTAAACGGGGGGGCCTACAATGAGCAGTTCTTC | CASSVNGGAYNEQFF
TRBJ2-7 | - | TRBV20-1 | - | TGCAGTGCCGGGGAGTACGAGCAGTACTTC | CSAGEYEQYF
TRBJ2-1 | - | TRBV4-1 | - | TGCGCCAGCAGCCAAGTGGGTGGGGGCCAAAGGAATGAGCAGTTCTTC | CASSQVGGGQRNEQFF
TRBJ2-1 | - | TRBV25-1 | - | TGTGCCAGCAGTGACAACGGGGGTGAGCAGTTCTTC | CASSDNGGEQFF
TRBJ2-2 | - | TRBV27 | TRBD2 | TGTGCCAGCAGCCCCGGGCGGGGGATCGACACCGGGGAGCTGTTTTTT | CASSPGRGIDTGELFF
TRBJ2-3 | - | TRBV6-5 | - | TGTGCCAGCAGGACTTCTAGGACAGATACGCAGTATTTT | CASRTSRTDTQYF
TRBJ2-5 | once | TRBV7-9 | - | TGTGCCAGCAGCTTCCCCCGTAGGGGCGGGGTTAACATAGAGACCCAGTACTTC | CASSFPRRGGVNIETQYF
TRBJ2-7 | - | TRBV27 | TRBD1 | TGTGCCAGCAGTTTCGGCAGGGGGCGTGAGCAGTACTTC | CASSFGRGREQYF
TRBJ2-1 | - | TRBV10-2 | - | TGCGCCAGCAGTGAAAGGAGCTCCTACAATGAGCAGTTCTTC | CASSERSSYNEQFF
TRBJ1-3 | - | TRBV4-1 | - | TGCGCCAGCAGCCAGGGGGCCAGTGGAAACACCATATATTTT | CASSQGASGNTIYF
TRBJ1-5 | - | TRBV19 | TRBD1 | TGTGCCAGTAGTGTGGGACAGGGGCTGAATCAGCCCCAGCATTTT | CASSVGQGLNQPQHF
TRBJ1-6 | - | TRBV28 | - | TGTGCCAGCTCCATTGGACAAGTTAATTCACCCCTCCACTTT | CASSIGQVNSPLHF
TRBJ2-5 | - | TRBV7-8 | - | TGTGCCAGCAGCTTAGATGCAGGCTACCAAGAGACCCAGTACTTC | CASSLDAGYQETQYF
TRBJ1-1 | - | TRBV2 | - | TGTGCCAGCAGTGAAAGGGAGGGCACTGAAGCTTTCTTT | CASSEREGTEAFF
TRBJ1-2 | - | TRBV15 | - | TGTGCCACCAGCAGAGATACCCAGGGCTCCTATGGCTACACCTTC | CATSRDTQGSYGYTF
TRBJ1-4 | - | TRBV29-1 | - | TGCAGCGTGATCGCGGGGGCGGATGAAAAACTGTTTTTT | CSVIAGADEKLFF
TRBJ1-2 | - | TRBV10-3 | - | TGTGCCATCAGTGAGTCGACAGTCGATGGCTACACCTTC | CAISESTVDGYTF
TRBJ2-3 | - | TRBV11-2 | - | TGTGCCAGCAGCCACGAGGACCGGGGTGGAGATACGCAGTATTTT | CASSHEDRGGDTQYF
TRBJ2-7 | - | TRBV7-6 | - | TGTGCCAGCAGCTTAGAAGCAGGGTACCACGAGCAGTACTTC | CASSLEAGYHEQYF
TRBJ1-6 | - | TRBV5-6 | - | TGTGCCAGCAGCGACCTGGCGGGGACGGGCTCCTATAATTCACCCCTCCACTTT | CASSDLAGTGSYNSPLHF
TRBJ1-5 | - | TRBV27 | TRBD1 | TGTGCCAGCAGCCCGGGACAGGGAACCTATAGCAATCAGCCCCAGCATTTT | CASSPGQGTYSNQPQHF
TRBJ2-7 | - | TRBV27 | TRBD1 | TGTGCCAGCAGTTTAGATGGGACAGGGACCTACGAGCAGTACTTC | CASSLDGTGTYEQYF
TRBJ1-2 | once | TRBV27 | TRBD1 | TGTGCCAGCAGTTTCTGGACAGGTAGTGGGAACTATGGCTACACCTTC | CASSFWTGSGNYGYTF
TRBJ1-2 | once | TRBV7-9 | - | TGTTCCAGCAGCTTTACAGAGGGCTACACCTTC | CSSSFTEGYTF
TRBJ1-2 | - | TRBV5-1 | - | TGCGCCAGCAGCACTTCTGTTGGTGGCTACACCTTC | CASSTSVGGYTF